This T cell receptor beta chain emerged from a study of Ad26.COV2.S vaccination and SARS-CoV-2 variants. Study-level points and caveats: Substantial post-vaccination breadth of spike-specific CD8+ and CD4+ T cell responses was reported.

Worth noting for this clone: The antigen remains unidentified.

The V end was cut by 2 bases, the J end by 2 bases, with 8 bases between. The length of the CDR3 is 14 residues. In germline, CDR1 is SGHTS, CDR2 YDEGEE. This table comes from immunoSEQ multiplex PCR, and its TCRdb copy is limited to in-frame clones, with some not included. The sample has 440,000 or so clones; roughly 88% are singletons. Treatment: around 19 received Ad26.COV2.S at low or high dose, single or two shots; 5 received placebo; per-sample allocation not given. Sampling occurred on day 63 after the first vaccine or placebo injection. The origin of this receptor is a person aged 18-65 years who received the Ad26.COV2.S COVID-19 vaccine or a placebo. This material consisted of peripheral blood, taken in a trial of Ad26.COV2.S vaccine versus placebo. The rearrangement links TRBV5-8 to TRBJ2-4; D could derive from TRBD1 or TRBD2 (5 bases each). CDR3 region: CASSFEGSKNIQYF. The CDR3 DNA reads TGTGCCAGCAGCTTCGAGGGGTCCAAAAACATTCAGTACTTC.